This T cell receptor (beta chain) derives from a study of cytomegalovirus exposure and HLA in healthy donors. Germline lookup yields CDR1 SGHTA and CDR2 FQGNSA. V was trimmed by 2 bases and J by 3 bases, leaving 7 bases between them. The CDR3 is 13 amino acids. It was with 60 Vbeta and 13 Jbeta primers that the PCR ran. Some clones are missing from TCRdb's copy, which holds only in-frame ones; the method was immunoSEQ multiplex PCR. The profile shows approximately 190,000 clones, over 65% of them singletons. This clonotype was sampled from a man in his forties or fifties in good health and CMV-seropositive. The source material was PBMCs. This sequence joins TRBV7-2 and TRBJ1-1, with D unresolved. CDR3: CASSLSAYTEAFF. CDR3 nucleotide sequence: TGTGCCAGCAGCTTATCCGCGTACACTGAAGCTTTCTTT.